The clone carrying this T cell receptor beta chain was found once. The antigen is unknown. This sample was included in a study of identical twins. Healthy Caucasian individuals made up all the donors. MiXCR, run by TCRdb on the 5' RACE reads, gives a single entry per CDR3 protein. The sample has some 500,000 distinct CDR3 sequences, nearly 10% seen once. General study points: Out-of-frame alpha sequences common to twins exhibited an excess of low generation probability. High-abundance cord blood beta clonotypes had fewer insertions; memory repertoires showed none.

These sequences were also reported in another study, on yellow fever vaccine responses in identical twins.

The sequence was obtained from a woman younger than 30 in good health. The specimen sequenced was PBMCs.

CDR3 DNA sequence: TGTGCCTGGAGATCTAGCGGGAGTAAGTATGAGCAGTTCTTC. Amino acids: CAWRSSGSKYEQFF. The gene calls are TRBV30 and TRBJ2-1; 10 bases are shared with TRBD2. In germline, CDR1 is GTSNPN, CDR2 SVGIG (reference sequence). The trim removed 3 bases at V and 8 bases at J, leaving 7 bases unmatched. This CDR3 has 14 amino acids.